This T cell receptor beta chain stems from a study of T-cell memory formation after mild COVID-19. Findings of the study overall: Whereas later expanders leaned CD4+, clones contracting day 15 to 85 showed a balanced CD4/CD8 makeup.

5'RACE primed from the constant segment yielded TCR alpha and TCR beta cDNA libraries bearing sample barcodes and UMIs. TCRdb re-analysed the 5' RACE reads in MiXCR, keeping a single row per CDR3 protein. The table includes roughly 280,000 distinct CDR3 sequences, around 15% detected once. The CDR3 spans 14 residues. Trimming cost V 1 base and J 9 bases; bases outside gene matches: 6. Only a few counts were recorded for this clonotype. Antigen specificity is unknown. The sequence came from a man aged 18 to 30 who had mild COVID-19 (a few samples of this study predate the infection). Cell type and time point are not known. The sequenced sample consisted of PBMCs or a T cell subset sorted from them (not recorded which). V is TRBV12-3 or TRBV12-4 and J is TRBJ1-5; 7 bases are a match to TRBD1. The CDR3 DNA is TGTGCCAGCAGTTTAGAGACAGGGCCTGGGCCCCAGCATTTT. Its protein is CASSLETGPGPQHF.